This TCR beta chain was identified in a study of blood T cell repertoires in COVID-19. Turning to the study itself: Samples of COVID-19 (acute and convalescent) were obtained from the United States, Italy and Spain.

Trimming pared 5 bases from V and 4 bases from J, leaving 15 bases between. There are 15 residues in the CDR3. CDR1 and CDR2 (germline): MNHEY, SVGEGT. Method: immunoSEQ multiplex PCR; TCRdb's copy keeps in-frame clones and lacks some. The sample holds about 57,000 clones, roughly 80% seen once. The receptor comes from a woman aged 60-75 years with acute or convalescent COVID-19. The sequenced sample consisted of peripheral blood. The chain is built from TRBV6-2 or TRBV6-3 and TRBJ1-5; D is perhaps TRBD1 (5 bases). CDR3 amino acids: CASSPSGGINQPQHF. The CDR3 coding sequence is TGTGCCAGCAGTCCCTCGGGGGGAATTAATCAGCCCCAGCATTTT.